Detailed here is one T cell receptor beta chain. Antigen unknown. DNA loading was fixed at 300 to 350 ng for all bulk PBMC samples. Clones were sequenced by immunoSEQ multiplex PCR, and TCRdb holds only the in-frame ones, with some missing. The repertoire has 25,000 to 30,000 clones, roughly 84% of them found once; the top ten carry about a tenth. Time point indicated: week 3, after first cycle of checkpoint inhibitor. This sample is drawn from a study of blood T cell dynamics during melanoma immunotherapy. Study-level findings and limits: Whether repertoire-driving clones were melanoma-specific could not be determined.

CDR1 and CDR2 from the germline V gene are SGHTA and FQGNSA. The CDR3 contains 13 residues. The V and J ends lost 2 bases and 5 bases respectively, with 9 bases between them. The gene calls are TRBV7-2 and TRBJ1-1, with D uncertain. This clonotype was obtained from a human donor with melanoma. This material consisted of blood, taken from a patient treated with checkpoint blockade. This chain's CDR3 is CASSLLGWTEAFF. The DNA of the CDR3 is TGTGCCAGCAGCTTACTAGGGTGGACTGAAGCTTTCTTT. The entire variable domain, with the rest obtained from reference TRBV7-2 and TRBJ1-1, is as follows: GAGVSQSPSNKVTEKGKDVELRCDPISGHTALYWYRQSLGQGLEFLIYFQGNSAPDKSGLPSDRFSAERTGGSVSTLTIQRTQQEDSAVYLCASSLLGWTEAFFGQGTRLTVV.